One and the same sample provided the 25 T cell receptor beta chains below, sequenced in a study of blood T cells in healthy people across ages (dated by TCRdb to between 2015 and 2017). Preparation of the library involved 5' RACE. The instrument was an Illumina HiSeq 2500. A second PCR of roughly 7 to 12 cycles was run with a J-beta primer mix and a sample-barcoded 5' primer. Clones were called with MiXCR by TCRdb after fastp trimmed the public reads at Q25, and only in-frame beta chains were retained. Each record represents a unique CDR3 protein, reported with the most common genes and DNA among its rows. For this sample the table gives over a million distinct CDR3 sequences, of which around 42% were detected only once. The ten top clones hold under 8% of the sample. Sequencing was done on a sample of blood. The receptors derive from a woman between 18 and 30 years old in good health.

V is TRBV9 and J is TRBJ2-1; 9 bases map to TRBD1. Trimming at V came to 3 bases and at J to 8 bases, leaving 3 bases not matched to a gene. There are 13 residues in the CDR3. Germline assignment: CDR1 SGDLS and CDR2 YYNGEE. The CDR3, as DNA: TGTGCCAGCAGCGGACAGGGGGTCTATGAGCAGTTCTTC. Translating gives CASSGQGVYEQFF.

Concerning this clonotype: Since a much larger clone is just one base distant, this may be a read error. The CDR3 region is CSAVSGRETDTRYF. CDR3 DNA: TGCAGCGCTGTTTCGGGACGGGAGACAGATACGCGGTATTTT. The V gene is TRBV29-1, the J gene TRBJ2-3; possible D gene TRBD2, 6 bases. The CDR3 runs 14 residues. CDR1 and CDR2 (germline): SQVTM, ANQGSEA.

The chain employs TRBV5-1 and TRBJ2-2; TRBD1 aligns across 10 bases. Unmatched junction bases numbered 13, after V lost 7 bases and J lost 7 bases. This CDR3 has 16 amino acids. Germline-derived CDR1 and CDR2 are SGHRS and YFSETQ. The CDR3 here is CASFDTTGGRGGELFF. The CDR3 region has the DNA TGCGCCAGCTTTGATACGACAGGGGGCAGGGGCGGGGAGCTGTTTTTT.

The chain couples TRBV7-9 to TRBJ2-4; D is uncertain. The CDR3 runs to 14 residues. V lost 10 bases, J lost 5 bases, and 18 bases lay in between. Germline assignment: CDR1 SEHNR and CDR2 FQNEAQ (reference sequence). CDR3 sequence: CATIPRSLENIQYF. The CDR3 coding sequence is TGTGCCACCATTCCCCGGAGCCTCGAAAACATTCAGTACTTC.

The rearrangement uses TRBV4-1 and TRBJ2-7; either TRBD1 or TRBD2 may supply D (5 bases each). Trimming stripped 1 base from V and 5 bases from J, with 12 bases between. Germline V gives CDR1 MGHRA, CDR2 YSYEKL. This CDR3 comprises 14 residues. This CDR3 is CASSQGAWDHEQYF. The CDR3 DNA follows: TGCGCCAGCAGCCAAGGGGCGTGGGACCACGAGCAGTACTTC.

The V call is TRBV20-1, the J call TRBJ2-1, with D possibly TRBD2 on 5 matching bases. Looked up from germline, CDR1 is DFQATT and CDR2 is SNEGSKA (reference sequence). The length of the CDR3 is 12 residues. V was trimmed by 6 bases and J by 3 bases, leaving 9 bases between them. The CDR3 bases are TGCAGTGCCTCGACTAACTACAATGAGCAGTTCTTC. Amino acids: CSASTNYNEQFF.

This chain uses TRBV2 with TRBJ2-1; a weak D match, TRBD2 (5 bases). Trimming took off 0 bases at V and 15 bases at J, with 18 bases between the two ends. CDR1 SNHLY and CDR2 FYNNEI come from the germline V gene. The CDR3 contains 14 residues. CDR3 sequence (DNA): TGTGCCAGCAGTGAAGCGCTTTACGAGGGAGATGGGTTCTTC. Translation: CASSEALYEGDGFF.

This clonotype was recorded a few times. The V gene is TRBV10-3, the J gene TRBJ1-6, with 10 bases fitting TRBD1. The CDR3 is 15 amino acids. The germline V gene encodes CDR1 ENHRY and CDR2 SYGVKD. Unmatched junction bases numbered 3, after V lost 0 bases and J lost 10 bases. CDR3 sequence reads: CAISESGTGVSPLHF. In DNA, the CDR3 is TGTGCCATCAGTGAGTCCGGGACAGGGGTATCACCCCTCCACTTT.

CDR3 bases: TGCAGTGCGGAACCAGGACTAGCGGGCAACTCCTACAATGAGCAGTTCTTC. Translating it yields CSAEPGLAGNSYNEQFF. The V gene is TRBV20-1, the J gene TRBJ2-1, with 11 nucleotides matching TRBD2. Germline CDR1 and CDR2: DFQATT and SNEGSKA (reference sequence). CDR3 length: 17 residues. The junction had 10 bases not matched to a gene; V was cut back by 6 bases and J by 0 bases.

The chain recombines TRBV6-1 with TRBJ2-7; D is perhaps TRBD1 (6 bases). V was trimmed by 10 bases and J by 3 bases, leaving 22 bases between them. The CDR3 extends over 15 amino acids. Germline CDR1 and CDR2: MNHNS and SASEGT. CDR3 sequence: CATLPLTGALYEQYF. The CDR3 DNA reads as TGTGCCACCCTACCACTGACAGGAGCACTCTACGAGCAGTACTTC.

This rearrangement joins TRBV6-6 to TRBJ2-7; 11 nucleotides agree with TRBD1. Unmatched junction bases numbered 10, after V lost 5 bases and J lost 7 bases. The germline V gene encodes CDR1 MNHNY and CDR2 SVGAGI (reference sequence). The CDR3 spans 15 residues. For the CDR3, the DNA is TGTGCCAGCAGTGTGCCGGGACAGGGGGGTGAGGAGCAGTACTTC. It encodes CASSVPGQGGEEQYF.

This clonotype was counted only a few times. This chain links TRBV28 with TRBJ2-7, with D possibly TRBD1 on 5 matching bases. V was cut by 3 bases and J by 5 bases, with 17 bases left in between. The CDR3 sequence is 15 residues long. Per germline, CDR1 MDHEN and CDR2 SYDVKM. The CDR3 protein is CASSFGVQGTDEQYF. The DNA of the CDR3 is TGTGCCAGCAGTTTTGGGGTGCAGGGCACAGACGAGCAGTACTTC.

The chain recombines TRBV27 with TRBJ1-5; D not certain. CDR1 MNHEY and CDR2 SMNVEV come from the germline V gene (reference sequence). Deletions cut 2 bases from V and 4 bases from J, with 9 bases between. This CDR3 is 14 amino acids long. This CDR3 is CASSLGEGNQPQHF. CDR3 bases: TGTGCCAGCAGTTTAGGTGAGGGTAATCAGCCCCAGCATTTT.

This clonotype showed up just a few times. The genes are TRBV27 and TRBJ1-2, with 10 bases aligning to TRBD1. Trimming cost V 5 bases and J 6 bases; bases outside gene matches: 12. CDR1 and CDR2 (germline): MNHEY, SMNVEV (reference sequence). The CDR3 is 16 amino acids. The CDR3 loop reads CASSPLGGTGDHGYTF. CDR3 DNA: TGTGCCAGCAGTCCCCTAGGTGGGACAGGGGACCATGGCTACACCTTC.

The genes are TRBV10-3 and TRBJ2-7; D possibly corresponds to TRBD2 (6 bases). The CDR3 sequence is 12 residues long. Germline loops: CDR1 ENHRY, CDR2 SYGVKD. The germline V and J ends were trimmed by 6 bases and 4 bases, with 10 bases remaining between them. CDR3 region: CAIRRDRYEQYF. The CDR3 DNA is TGTGCCATCAGGCGGGACCGATACGAGCAGTACTTC.

This clonotype has more than one count but fewer than ten. This rearrangement joins TRBV19 to TRBJ2-1; TRBD2 aligns across 10 bases. In germline, CDR1 is LNHDA, CDR2 SQIVND (reference sequence). V trimming: 5 bases; J trimming: 5 bases; junction bases outside the gene matches: 9. The CDR3 spans 16 residues. This CDR3 reads CASSPQTSGNDNEQFF. The CDR3 DNA reads as TGTGCCAGTAGTCCCCAAACTAGCGGGAATGACAATGAGCAGTTCTTC.

The V gene is TRBV5-1, the J gene TRBJ2-7; tentative D call: TRBD1 (7 bases). CDR1 SGHRS and CDR2 YFSETQ come from the germline V gene. V dropped 0 bases and J dropped 5 bases, with 15 bases sitting between them. This CDR3 comprises 15 residues. The CDR3 is CASSLELRGVDEQYF. CDR3 coding DNA: TGCGCCAGCAGCTTGGAACTCAGGGGGGTTGACGAGCAGTACTTC.

This clonotype has just a few counts. The rearrangement links TRBV21-1 to TRBJ2-5; the table's TRBD1 call for D was not verified on the DNA. TRBV21-1 is designated a pseudogene. The CDR3 loop spans 21 amino acids. The CDR3: CASSKANAGENNHTLQETQYF. The CDR3 DNA follows: TGTGCCAGCAGCAAAGCTAACGCAGGGGAAAATAACCACACGCTCCAAGAGACCCAGTACTTC.

The rearrangement uses TRBV4-1 and TRBJ2-5; the D is unclear. This CDR3 contains 12 residues. CDR1 and CDR2 from the germline V gene are MGHRA and YSYEKL. V shed 2 bases and J shed 5 bases, with 6 bases lying between them. The CDR3 nucleotides are TGCGCCAGCAGCCAAACGGGTGAGACCCAGTACTTC. Translation gives CASSQTGETQYF.

On this clonotype: One end of the junction is discordant with germline, which a read error may explain. V gene TRBV7-2 combines with J gene TRBJ1-1; D ambiguous. CDR1 is SGHTA, CDR2 FQGNSA, per germline. The CDR3 has 13 amino acids. CDR3 in DNA: TGTGCCAGCAGCTTAGGGGAGGTCACTAAAGCTTTCTTT. Translating it yields CASSLGEVTKAFF.

J is TRBJ2-5 and V is TRBV29-1, with 11 bases fitting TRBD2. Germline-derived CDR1 and CDR2 are SQVTM and ANQGSEA. The CDR3 has 13 amino acids. V was pared by 5 bases and J by 3 bases, with 2 bases of the junction left unmatched. The CDR3 region is CSVQTSGEETQYF. The CDR3 nucleotides read TGCAGCGTTCAGACTAGCGGGGAAGAGACCCAGTACTTC. Full variable domain (missing parts from reference TRBV29-1 and TRBJ2-5): SAVISQKPSRDICQRGTSLTIQCQVDSQVTMMFWYRQQPGQSLTLIATANQGSEATYESGFVIDKFPISRPNLTFSTLTVSNMSPEDSSIYLCSVQTSGEETQYFGPGTRLLVL.

The chain employs TRBV6-5 and TRBJ2-3; 11 bases are shared with TRBD1. V lost 2 bases to trimming and J lost 7 bases; unmatched junction nucleotides: 5. Germline loops: CDR1 MNHEY, CDR2 SVGAGI. The CDR3 runs 15 residues. DNA for the CDR3: TGTGCCAGCAGTTACGGGACAGGGGGTGCGAATACGCAGTATTTT. It is translated as CASSYGTGGANTQYF.

In this sample, this clonotype turned up many times. V and J are TRBV7-9 and TRBJ1-2; no clear D. Germline values: CDR1 SEHNR, CDR2 FQNEAQ (reference sequence). CDR3 length equals 13 residues. The V end was cut by 6 bases, the J end by 2 bases, with 10 bases between. In DNA, the CDR3 is TGTGCCAGCAGTTCCCGGGCCAACTATGGCTACACCTTC. Encoded protein: CASSSRANYGYTF. Based on the CDR3 plus reference TRBV7-9 and TRBJ1-2, the full variable domain is DTGVSQNPRHKITKRGQNVTFRCDPISEHNRLYWYRQTLGQGPEFLTYFQNEAQLEKSRLLSDRFSAERPKGSFSTLEIQRTEQGDSAMYLCASSSRANYGYTFGSGTRLTVV.

CDR3 loop: CSARDTTAQYF. The CDR3 DNA reads as TGCAGTGCTAGAGATACGACTGCCCAGTACTTC. The V call is TRBV20-1, the J call TRBJ2-5; no reliable D call. The CDR3 has 11 residues. CDR1 DFQATT and CDR2 SNEGSKA come from the germline V gene (reference sequence). Trimming took 0 bases from V and 9 from J, leaving 8 bases between them.

This clonotype was seen a handful of times. The chain recombines TRBV4-1 with TRBJ1-5, with D possibly matching TRBD1 (5 bases). This CDR3 region has 17 residues. V was cut by 0 bases and J by 4 bases, with 16 bases left in between. The germline V gene encodes CDR1 MGHRA and CDR2 YSYEKL. The CDR3 DNA follows: TGCGCCAGCAGCCAAGAAGGTCTGGGACTAATAAATCAGCCCCAGCATTTT. Translating gives CASSQEGLGLINQPQHF.